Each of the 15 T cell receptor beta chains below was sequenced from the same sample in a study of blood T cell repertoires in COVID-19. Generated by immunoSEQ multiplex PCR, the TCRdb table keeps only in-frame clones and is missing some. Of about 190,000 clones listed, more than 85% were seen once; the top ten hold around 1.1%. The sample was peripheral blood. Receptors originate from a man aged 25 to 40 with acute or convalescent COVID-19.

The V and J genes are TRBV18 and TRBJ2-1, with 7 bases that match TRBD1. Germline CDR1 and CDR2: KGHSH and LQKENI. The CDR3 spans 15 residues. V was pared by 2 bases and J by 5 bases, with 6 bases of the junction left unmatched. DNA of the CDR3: TGTGCCAGCTCACCAACCGGACAGGAGAACAATGAGCAGTTCTTC. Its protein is CASSPTGQENNEQFF.

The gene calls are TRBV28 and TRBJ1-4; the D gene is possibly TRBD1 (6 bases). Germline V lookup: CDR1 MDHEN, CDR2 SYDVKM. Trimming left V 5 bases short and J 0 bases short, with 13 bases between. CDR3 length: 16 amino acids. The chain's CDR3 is CASSKTGIATNEKLFF. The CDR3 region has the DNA TGTGCCAGCAGTAAGACAGGAATAGCAACTAATGAAAAACTGTTTTTT.

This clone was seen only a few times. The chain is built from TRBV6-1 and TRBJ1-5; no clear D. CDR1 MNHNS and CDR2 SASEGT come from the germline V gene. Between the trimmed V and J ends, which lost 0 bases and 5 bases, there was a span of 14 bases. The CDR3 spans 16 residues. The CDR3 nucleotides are TGTGCCAGCAGTGAAGCGTTCAGTCCAACAGATCAGCCCCAGCATTTT. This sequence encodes CASSEAFSPTDQPQHF.

DNA for the CDR3: TGTGCCAGCTCACCTCCGACAACGCCAAACTATGGCTACACCTTC. It is translated as CASSPPTTPNYGYTF. The chain links TRBV18 to TRBJ1-2, with D hard to call. The CDR3 is 15 amino acids. Per the germline V gene, CDR1 is KGHSH and CDR2 is LQKENI. Trimming took 3 bases from V and 2 from J, leaving 13 bases between them.

Here the CDR3 reads CATGDRDRGVTEAFF. The CDR3 DNA reads as TGTGCCACGGGAGACCGGGACAGGGGCGTCACTGAAGCTTTCTTT. The chain couples TRBV19 to TRBJ1-1, with 10 nucleotides matching TRBD1. V shed 10 bases, J shed 4 bases, and the junction held 12 bases outside the gene matches. This CDR3 contains 15 residues. Germline V gene sequence: CDR1 LNHDA, CDR2 SQIVND (reference sequence).

The CDR3 region has the DNA TGTGCCAGCAGCTTAGCGTACCCCTGGACAGGGAGTGCCTACGAGCAGTACTTC. The encoded protein is CASSLAYPWTGSAYEQYF. The V and J genes are TRBV11-1 and TRBJ2-7, with 8 positions matching TRBD1. Germline V CDR1 and CDR2: SGHAT, FQDESV (reference sequence). The CDR3 is 18 amino acids. V was pared by 0 bases and J by 2 bases, with 12 bases of the junction left unmatched. The whole variable domain, filled in from reference TRBV11-1 and TRBJ2-7, reads EAEVAQSPRYKITEKSQAVAFWCDPISGHATLYWYRQILGQGPELLVQFQDESVVDDSQLPKDRFSAERLKGVDSTLKIQPAELGDSAMYLCASSLAYPWTGSAYEQYFGPGTRLTVT.

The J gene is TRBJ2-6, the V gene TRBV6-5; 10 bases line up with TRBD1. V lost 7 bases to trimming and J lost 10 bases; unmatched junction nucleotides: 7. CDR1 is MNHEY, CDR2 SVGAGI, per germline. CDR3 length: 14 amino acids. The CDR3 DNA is TGTGCCAGCACTAACCGGGACAGGGGTAACGTCCTGACTTTC. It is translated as CASTNRDRGNVLTF.

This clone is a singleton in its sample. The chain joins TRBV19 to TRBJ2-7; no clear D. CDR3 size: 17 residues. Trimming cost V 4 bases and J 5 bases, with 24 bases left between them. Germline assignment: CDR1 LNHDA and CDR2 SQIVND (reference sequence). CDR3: CASSKAPRRNYLNEQYF. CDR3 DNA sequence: TGTGCCAGTAGTAAGGCTCCTAGGCGGAATTATTTGAACGAGCAGTACTTC.

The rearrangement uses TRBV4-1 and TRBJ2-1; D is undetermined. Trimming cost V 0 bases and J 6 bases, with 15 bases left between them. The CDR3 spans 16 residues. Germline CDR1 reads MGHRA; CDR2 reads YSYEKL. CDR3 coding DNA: TGCGCCAGCAGCCAAGATTGGTTAGTTACGGGCAATGAGCAGTTCTTC. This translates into CASSQDWLVTGNEQFF.

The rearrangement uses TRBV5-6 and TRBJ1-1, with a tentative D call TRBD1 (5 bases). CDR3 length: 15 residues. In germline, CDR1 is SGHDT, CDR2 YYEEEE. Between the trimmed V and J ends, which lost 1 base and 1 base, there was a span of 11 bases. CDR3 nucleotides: TGTGCCAGCAGCTTGAGCAACAGGCGGAACACTGAAGCTTTCTTT. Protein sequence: CASSLSNRRNTEAFF.

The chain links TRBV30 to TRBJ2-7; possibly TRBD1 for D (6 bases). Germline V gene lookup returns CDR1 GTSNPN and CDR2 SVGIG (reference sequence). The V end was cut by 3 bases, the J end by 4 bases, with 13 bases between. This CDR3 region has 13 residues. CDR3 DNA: TGTGCCTGGAGCCCCGGGACACAGTACGAGCAGTACTTC. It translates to CAWSPGTQYEQYF.

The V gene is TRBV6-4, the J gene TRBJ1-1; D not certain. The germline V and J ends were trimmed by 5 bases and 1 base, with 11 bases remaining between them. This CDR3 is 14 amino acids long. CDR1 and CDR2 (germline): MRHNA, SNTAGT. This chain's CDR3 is CASSSDAGNTEAFF. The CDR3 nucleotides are TGTGCCAGCAGTAGTGACGCGGGGAACACTGAAGCTTTCTTT.

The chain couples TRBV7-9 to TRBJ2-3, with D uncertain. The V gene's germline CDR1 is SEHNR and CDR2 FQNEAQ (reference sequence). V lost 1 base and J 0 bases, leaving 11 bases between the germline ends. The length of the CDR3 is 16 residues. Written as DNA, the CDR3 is TGTGCCAGCAGCTTAGGACGAGGCGCTAGCACAGATACGCAGTATTTT. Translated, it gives CASSLGRGASTDTQYF.

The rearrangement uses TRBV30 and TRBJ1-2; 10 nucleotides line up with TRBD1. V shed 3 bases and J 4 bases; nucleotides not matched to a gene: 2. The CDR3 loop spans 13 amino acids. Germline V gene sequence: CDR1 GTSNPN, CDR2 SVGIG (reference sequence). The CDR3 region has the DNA TGTGCCTGGAGCCGGGACAGGGGCTATGGCTACACCTTC. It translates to CAWSRDRGYGYTF. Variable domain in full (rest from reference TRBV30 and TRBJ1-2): SQTIHQWPATLVQPVGSPLSLECTVEGTSNPNLYWYRQAAGRGLQLLFYSVGIGQISSEVPQNLSASRPQDRQFILSSKKLLLSDSGFYLCAWSRDRGYGYTFGSGTRLTVV.

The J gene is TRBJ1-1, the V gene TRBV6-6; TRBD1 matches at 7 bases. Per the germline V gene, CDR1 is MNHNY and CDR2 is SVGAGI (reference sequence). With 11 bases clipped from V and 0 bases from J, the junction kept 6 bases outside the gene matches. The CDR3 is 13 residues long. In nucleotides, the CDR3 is TGTGCCGGATCGACAGGGCTGAACACTGAAGCTTTCTTT. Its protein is CAGSTGLNTEAFF.